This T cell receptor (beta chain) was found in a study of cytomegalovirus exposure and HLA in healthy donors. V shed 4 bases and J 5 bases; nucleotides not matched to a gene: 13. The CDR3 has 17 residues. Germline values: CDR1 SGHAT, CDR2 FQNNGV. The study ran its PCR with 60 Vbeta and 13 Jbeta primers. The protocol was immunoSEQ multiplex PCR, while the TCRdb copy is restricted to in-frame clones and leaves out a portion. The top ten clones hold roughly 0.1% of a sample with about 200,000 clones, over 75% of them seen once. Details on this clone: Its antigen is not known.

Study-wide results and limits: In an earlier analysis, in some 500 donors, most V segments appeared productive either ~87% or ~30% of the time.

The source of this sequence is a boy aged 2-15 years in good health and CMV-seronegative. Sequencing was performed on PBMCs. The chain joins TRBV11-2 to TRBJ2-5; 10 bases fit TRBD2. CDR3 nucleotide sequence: TGTGCCAGCAGCTATCAAACTATGCTAGCGGGGGTGGAGACCCAGTACTTC. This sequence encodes CASSYQTMLAGVETQYF.